This T cell receptor beta chain comes out of a study of human T cells and chemical hapten exposure (dated by TCRdb to about 2021). For the wider study: For sensitization, 2% DPC in acetone was applied to an approximately 2 cm by approximately 2 cm area of upper inner arm skin. Throughout the roughly 23-week study period, patients were also given weekly therapeutic DPC doses on the scalp. Patch testing was done on the upper back using Finn chambers containing 0.01% DPC, and results were scored after 6 days according to International Contact Dermatitis Research Group standards. The patient cohort, mostly female, included alopecia areata with under or over 50% scalp involvement, alopecia totalis and alopecia universalis. Libraries were combined into a pool for sequencing, and differences in TCR yield between samples came mainly from small differences in library volumes within the pool. Peripheral blood TCR repertoire changes were tracked in vivo in alopecia patients during primary and secondary sensitization to the hapten diphenylcyclopropenone (DPC). Blood samples were taken from patients before sensitization (week 0) and at 2, 6 and about 24 weeks after DPC sensitization. Around 30 alopecia patients provided blood for TCR sequencing at one to four time points (pre-sensitization, 2, 6 and 24 weeks). Summary of the overall study and its limitations: All patients had alopecia, a presumed autoimmune disease, so their immune response might differ from that of healthy individuals. DPC sensitization did not change the number of TCRs with a frequency above 1 in 1000, and there was no evidence of changes in global repertoire structure. A positive correlation was found between the number of PT1 expanded TCRs and patch test score, with significance reached at thresholds 8, 16 and 32 but not 4. Compared with pre-sensitization or healthy control sets, expanded TCRs formed significantly more large CDR3 similarity clusters, which is consistent with antigen-driven responses. After repeated subsampling, changes were observed in the strength of the expansion versus patch-test correlation and in the threshold at which the correlation became significant.

Interpreted using the paper, the time point label stands for: patch test 3, about 24 weeks after DPC sensitization. Read against the paper, the sample's treatment or condition label means: therapeutic diphenylcyclopropenone sensitization with weekly scalp DPC. Blood at each patch-test visit was drawn before the patch test was applied. Patients were considered eligible if aged 18 to 70, diagnosed with alopecia and deemed suitable for DPC therapy, and patients were excluded if pregnant. Total RNA was extracted from unfractionated whole blood collected in Tempus Blood RNA tubes. A remark on this clonotype: Which antigen it targets is not known. Base qualities are not recorded, but no much larger clone differs from it by a single base.

Trimming removed 4 bases from V and 4 bases from J; the gene matches leave 16 bases unexplained. Inclusive of the bounding cysteine and phenylalanine, the CDR3 is 17 residues long. Only the CDR3 part of the read is kept: 51 bases, read in frame from the first base. From the germline V gene, CDR1 is SGHTS and CDR2 is YDEGEE. Libraries were constructed by RACE. This sample was sequenced with a NextSeq 500. During library preparation, unique molecular identifiers were attached to individual cDNA molecules so that TCRs could be counted in a quantitative, reproducible way. Each blood RNA sample was used to sequence both TCR alpha and TCR beta chains. The paper's processing steps were these. A median of about 89,000 TCRs per sample was observed, with a range of about 20,000 to 750,000. V, J and CDR3 annotation of the TCR reads was performed with the Decombinator software suite. For PS versus PT1 abundance plots, all samples were subsampled to the same number of TCRs (28,000). Expanded TCRs were defined as absent before sensitization and observed at least eight times at the 2-week time point. TCRdb took the public reads, trimmed them with fastp at Q25, ran MiXCR for clone calling and kept in-frame beta chains. CDR3 protein sequences are deduplicated, and each keeps its most common genes and DNA. TCRdb's processing, not the study's, gives the V and J calls here. Within this sample are some 91,000 distinct CDR3 sequences, with 25% to 35% of them counted one time only. Approximately 10% of the sample comes from the top ten.

The chain is made from TRBV5-8 and TRBJ2-5, with 7 bases aligning to TRBD1. Sequencing used whole blood, obtained in connection with sensitization to the hapten diphenylcyclopropenone (DPC). This TCR was sampled from a man aged 35 to 55 with alopecia areata. Some clones in this sample may be carry-over from other donors' samples. This receptor carries the CDR3 CASSHQGRQGFIETQYF. The bases read TGTGCCAGCAGCCACCAGGGGCGACAGGGTTTTATAGAGACCCAGTACTTC.